This passage covers 20 T cell receptor beta chains from one sample sequenced in a study of PD-1 blockade in classical Hodgkin lymphoma. Repertoires were generated with immunoSEQ multiplex PCR, while TCRdb's copy carries only in-frame clones and drops some. The sample includes approximately 43,000 clones, about 86% of them seen just once. The patients all showed relapse after autologous stem cell transplantation, while their brentuximab vedotin exposure varied. This material consisted of peripheral blood mononuclear cells (PBMCs), taken before the second cycle of nivolumab. The receptors originated from a human donor with classical Hodgkin lymphoma.

The chain recombines TRBV6-1 with TRBJ1-1, with no clear D. The CDR3 is made up of 16 amino acids. The germline V gene has CDR1 MNHNS and CDR2 SASEGT. V was trimmed by 2 bases and J by 1 base, leaving 14 bases between them. CDR3 in DNA: TGTGCCAGCAGTGAAAGGGCGTGGAGTAGGAACACTGAAGCTTTCTTT. Translating it yields CASSERAWSRNTEAFF.

This chain connects TRBV7-9 to TRBJ2-5; possibly TRBD1 for D (7 bases). Between the trimmed V and J ends, which lost 5 bases and 2 bases, there was a span of 12 bases. Germline assignment: CDR1 SEHNR and CDR2 FQNEAQ (reference sequence). The CDR3 runs 14 residues. CDR3: CASSRGTEQETQYF. The CDR3 nucleotides are TGTGCCAGCAGCCGGGGGACAGAGCAAGAGACCCAGTACTTC.

J is TRBJ2-7 and V is TRBV5-1; a weak D match, TRBD2 (5 bases). CDR1 and CDR2 (germline): SGHRS, YFSETQ. Trimming took 5 bases from V and 5 from J, leaving 17 bases between them. The CDR3 is 14 residues long. In nucleotides, the CDR3 is TGCGCCAGCAGGTCGCCGGGGTTCATGGACGAGCAGTACTTC. This gives the protein CASRSPGFMDEQYF.

The CDR3 coding sequence is TGTGCCAGCAGGTTCAGACAACGCGGACCCGAAAAACTGTTTTTT. Its protein is CASRFRQRGPEKLFF. The chain joins TRBV6-5 to TRBJ1-4; D is ambiguous. The V end lost 6 bases, the J end lost 8 bases, and 19 bases lay between the germline ends. Germline V CDR1 and CDR2: MNHEY, SVGAGI. This CDR3 comprises 15 residues.

The chain is built from TRBV27 and TRBJ2-3; 9 bases are a match to TRBD2. V shed 6 bases and J 4 bases; nucleotides not matched to a gene: 8. The CDR3 length is 15 residues. Germline lookup yields CDR1 MNHEY and CDR2 SMNVEV (reference sequence). CDR3 protein: CASRNSGSGSDTQYF. In DNA, the CDR3 is TGTGCCAGCAGAAATAGCGGGAGTGGCTCAGATACGCAGTATTTT.

This chain joins TRBV11-2 and TRBJ2-2, with 10 positions matching TRBD2. CDR1 and CDR2 (germline): SGHAT, FQNNGV. Trimming cost V 1 base and J 7 bases; bases outside gene matches: 9. This CDR3 is built from 17 residues. CDR3 nucleotide sequence: TGTGCCAGCAGCTTAGTACCTAGCGGGAGTATGGGCGGGGAGCTGTTTTTT. Translation: CASSLVPSGSMGGELFF.

Note on this clone: At one end, the junction sequence differs from germline, possibly due to a read error. This rearrangement joins TRBV6-1 to TRBJ1-6, with D hard to call. The CDR3 is 14 residues long. Per germline, CDR1 MNHNS and CDR2 SASEGT. CDR3 nucleotide sequence: TGTGCCAACAGTCTAGGGCCTAATAATTCACCCCTCCACTTT. Translation: CANSLGPNNSPLHF.

This chain uses TRBV7-3 with TRBJ2-1; D gene ambiguous. The CDR3 consists of 13 residues. The germline V gene has CDR1 SGHTA and CDR2 FQGTGA. The V gene lost 3 bases and the J gene lost 6 bases, with 9 bases spanning the gap. The CDR3 loop reads CASSFYFGNEQFF. CDR3 in DNA: TGTGCCAGCAGCTTTTATTTCGGCAATGAGCAGTTCTTC.

The chain joins TRBV6-1 to TRBJ2-3; TRBD2 matches at 13 bases. The J segment lost 5 bases and the V segment lost 4 bases, leaving 15 bases of the junction unmatched. In germline, CDR1 is MNHNS, CDR2 SASEGT. CDR3 length equals 19 residues. The CDR3 is CASSARVFGLAGVRDTQYF. For the CDR3, the DNA is TGTGCCAGCAGTGCGCGAGTATTCGGACTAGCGGGAGTCAGAGATACGCAGTATTTT.

The genes are TRBV6-6 and TRBJ2-3, with D hard to call. The V end was cut by 5 bases, the J end by 0 bases, with 12 bases between. The CDR3 is made up of 15 amino acids. The germline CDR1 and CDR2 sequences are MNHNY and SVGAGI (reference sequence). The CDR3 is CASSQQATSTDTQYF. The CDR3 bases are TGTGCCAGCAGTCAACAAGCGACTAGCACAGATACGCAGTATTTT.

Worth noting for this clone: This same CDR3 is encoded by further DNA sequences in the sample. The J gene is TRBJ2-2, the V gene TRBV29-1, with 7 bases identical to TRBD2. In germline, CDR1 is SQVTM, CDR2 ANQGSEA. Unmatched junction bases numbered 4, after V lost 5 bases and J lost 4 bases. This CDR3 region has 13 residues. This chain's CDR3 is CSVRTGGTGELFF. Written as DNA, the CDR3 is TGCAGCGTTCGGACGGGGGGCACCGGGGAGCTGTTTTTT.

The chain uses TRBV2 and TRBJ2-2; D is unresolved. The CDR3 totals 14 residues. Between the trimmed V and J ends, which lost 6 bases and 5 bases, there was a span of 13 bases. The V gene's germline CDR1 is SNHLY and CDR2 FYNNEI. This CDR3 is CASRGLTSTGELFF. As DNA, the CDR3 is TGTGCCAGCAGGGGCCTTACAAGTACCGGGGAGCTGTTTTTT.

This clone showed up just a few times. The V call is TRBV5-1, the J call TRBJ1-3, with D perhaps matching TRBD1 (5 bases). Germline CDR1 is SGHRS and CDR2 is YFSETQ. The CDR3 sequence is 16 residues long. V lost 2 bases, J lost 0 bases, and 12 bases lay in between. CDR3 coding DNA: TGCGCCAGCAGCTTTGGGGCAGCAAGCTCTGGAAACACCATATATTTT. Translating gives CASSFGAASSGNTIYF. Together with reference TRBV5-1 and TRBJ1-3, the CDR3 gives the full variable domain: KAGVTQTPRYLIKTRGQQVTLSCSPISGHRSVSWYQQTPGQGLQFLFEYFSETQRNKGNFPGRFSGRQFSNSRSEMNVSTLELGDSALYLCASSFGAASSGNTIYFGEGSWLTVV.

This chain connects TRBV13 to TRBJ2-6; D is ambiguous. The CDR3 consists of 16 residues. The germline V gene encodes CDR1 PRHDT and CDR2 FYEKMQ (reference sequence). Trimming took off 4 bases at V and 0 bases at J, with 10 bases between the two ends. The CDR3 DNA is TGTGCCAGCAGCTCCCCCGCCATCTCTGGGGCCAACGTCCTGACTTTC. Protein: CASSSPAISGANVLTF.

The sample holds a few counts of this clone. This sequence joins TRBV2 and TRBJ1-1; a possible D gene is TRBD1 (5 bases). Germline assignment: CDR1 SNHLY and CDR2 FYNNEI. V was shortened by 6 bases and J by 5 bases, with 13 bases between the two germline ends. This CDR3 spans 13 amino acids. The CDR3 sequence: CASSDSHGTEAFF. The DNA for the CDR3 is TGTGCCAGCAGCGACAGCCATGGGACTGAAGCTTTCTTT.

This sequence joins TRBV6-5 and TRBJ2-3, with 9 bases matching TRBD1. CDR1 MNHEY and CDR2 SVGAGI come from the germline V gene. V lost 4 bases and J lost 4; bases outside the gene matches: 6. The CDR3 covers 15 residues. The chain's CDR3 is CASSFNRGQADTQYF. The CDR3 bases are TGTGCCAGCAGTTTTAACAGGGGGCAGGCAGATACGCAGTATTTT.

The chain uses TRBV28 and TRBJ1-5; TRBD1 matches 8 bases. The germline V gene encodes CDR1 MDHEN and CDR2 SYDVKM. CDR3 length equals 17 residues. V dropped 0 bases and J dropped 3; count of bases not matched to a gene: 7. CDR3 nucleotide sequence: TGTGCCAGCAGTTTATGGGCTGGACAGGGAGACAATCAGCCCCAGCATTTT. Protein: CASSLWAGQGDNQPQHF.

The chain recombines TRBV7-2 with TRBJ2-5; TRBD2 is a possible D gene (5 bases). V shed 1 base and J shed 5 bases, with 14 bases lying between them. CDR1 SGHTA and CDR2 FQGNSA come from the germline V gene. The CDR3 is 15 amino acids. CDR3: CASSLENRGWETQYF. CDR3 in DNA: TGTGCCAGCAGCTTAGAGAATCGGGGATGGGAGACCCAGTACTTC.

The chain links TRBV7-9 to TRBJ2-1; perhaps TRBD1 as D (5 bases). Trimming left V 0 bases short and J 7 bases short, with 10 bases between. Germline lookup yields CDR1 SEHNR and CDR2 FQNEAQ (reference sequence). The CDR3 has 14 amino acids. CDR3: CASSLASGLNEQFF. CDR3 in DNA: TGTGCCAGCAGCTTAGCGTCAGGGTTGAATGAGCAGTTCTTC.

This chain links TRBV5-1 with TRBJ1-4, with D perhaps matching TRBD1 (5 bases). The CDR3 has 13 residues. V was pared by 7 bases and J by 8 bases, with 15 bases between. Germline V gene sequence: CDR1 SGHRS, CDR2 YFSETQ. CDR3 amino acids: CASAGTLQEKLFF. CDR3 coding DNA: TGCGCCAGCGCCGGGACTTTACAAGAAAAACTGTTTTTT.